This TCR beta chain was obtained from a study of T cell responses to AZD1222 COVID-19 vaccine. The CDR3 sequence is 14 residues long. J was trimmed by 6 bases and V by 8 bases; bases with no gene match: 6. Germline V gene lookup returns CDR1 MGHDK and CDR2 SYGVNS. Sequencing used immunoSEQ multiplex PCR; TCRdb keeps in-frame clones, though not all of them. The data contain 150,000 or so clones, over 90% of them singletons. The chain recombines TRBV25-1 with TRBJ2-1; TRBD2 matches 11 bases. This receptor was taken from an adult who received the AZD1222 COVID-19 vaccine. The input for sequencing was peripheral blood, taken 28 days after the second AZD1222 dose. Here the CDR3 reads CASGPGTSGNEQFF. DNA for the CDR3: TGTGCCAGCGGCCCCGGGACTAGCGGCAATGAGCAGTTCTTC.